This T cell receptor beta chain is drawn from a study of chemoradiotherapy in HPV16-positive cancers. Study results and caveats: For HPV16-positive patients, expanding HPV-responsive T cells associated with longer recurrence-free survival.

The table came from immunoSEQ multiplex PCR; TCRdb's copy has only in-frame clones and leaves some out. Altogether 55,000 to 85,000 clones are present, roughly 86% being singletons, with the ten largest covering just over 4%. With regard to this clone: Its specificity is not known.

V shed 4 bases, J shed 3 bases, and the junction held 3 bases outside the gene matches. Germline loops: CDR1 SEHNR, CDR2 FQNEAQ (reference sequence). The CDR3 covers 14 residues. The V and J genes are TRBV7-9 and TRBJ2-7; 10 bases are shared with TRBD2. This clonotype was sampled from a human donor with HPV-associated anogenital cancer. The input for sequencing was blood, taken from a patient who underwent chemoradiotherapy. The chain's CDR3 is CASSSQRGGYEQYF. The CDR3 bases are TGTGCCAGCAGCTCACAGCGGGGGGGCTACGAGCAGTACTTC.